This T cell receptor beta chain was identified during a study of long-term antiretroviral therapy in people with HIV. CDR3 length: 16 amino acids. Looked up from germline, CDR1 is MNHNS and CDR2 is SASEGT. Deletions cut 2 bases from V and 9 bases from J, with 17 bases between. Researchers report immunoSEQ v3.0 was run at survey level. TCRdb keeps only in-frame clones here, not all; method: immunoSEQ multiplex PCR. Of about 28,000 clones listed, 85% to 95% are singletons. Sequenced here: unsorted PBMCs, sampled 5.3 years after starting antiretroviral therapy. This rearrangement joins TRBV6-1 to TRBJ1-6, with D possibly TRBD1 on 6 matching bases. The clonotype originates from a man over 45 with HIV. CDR3 loop: CASSERQGSTSSPLHF. DNA of the CDR3: TGTGCCAGCAGTGAAAGGCAGGGGTCTACTAGTTCACCCCTCCACTTT.